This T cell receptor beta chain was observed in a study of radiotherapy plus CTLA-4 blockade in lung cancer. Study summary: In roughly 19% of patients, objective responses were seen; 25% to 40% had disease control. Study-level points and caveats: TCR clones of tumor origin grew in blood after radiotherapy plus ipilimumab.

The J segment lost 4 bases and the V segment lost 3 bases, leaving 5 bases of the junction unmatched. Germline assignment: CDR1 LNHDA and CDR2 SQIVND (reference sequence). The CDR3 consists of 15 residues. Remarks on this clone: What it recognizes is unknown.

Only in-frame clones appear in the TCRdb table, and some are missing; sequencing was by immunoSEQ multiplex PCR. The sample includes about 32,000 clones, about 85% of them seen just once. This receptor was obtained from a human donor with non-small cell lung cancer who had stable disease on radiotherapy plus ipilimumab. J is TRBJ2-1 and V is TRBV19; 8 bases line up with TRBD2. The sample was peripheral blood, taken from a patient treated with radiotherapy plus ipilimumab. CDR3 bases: TGTGCCAGTAGTATCGCGGGAGGCCCATACAATGAGCAGTTCTTC. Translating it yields CASSIAGGPYNEQFF.